This T cell receptor beta chain was recorded in a study of cytomegalovirus exposure and HLA in healthy donors. J was trimmed by 1 base and V by 4 bases; bases with no gene match: 6. The CDR3 runs 17 residues. Germline CDR1 is MNHNS and CDR2 is SASEGT. The PCR contained 60 Vbeta and 13 Jbeta primers. Assay used: immunoSEQ multiplex PCR; TCRdb lists only in-frame clones, some missing. The sample shows 200,000 or so clones, 85% to 90% of them seen only once. Material: PBMCs. This chain uses TRBV6-1 with TRBJ1-4; 10 bases line up with TRBD1. The clonotype comes from a human donor in good health. CDR3 DNA: TGTGCCAGCAGTGGGCCCGGGACAGGGGTAACTAATGAAAAACTGTTTTTT. Its translation: CASSGPGTGVTNEKLFF.